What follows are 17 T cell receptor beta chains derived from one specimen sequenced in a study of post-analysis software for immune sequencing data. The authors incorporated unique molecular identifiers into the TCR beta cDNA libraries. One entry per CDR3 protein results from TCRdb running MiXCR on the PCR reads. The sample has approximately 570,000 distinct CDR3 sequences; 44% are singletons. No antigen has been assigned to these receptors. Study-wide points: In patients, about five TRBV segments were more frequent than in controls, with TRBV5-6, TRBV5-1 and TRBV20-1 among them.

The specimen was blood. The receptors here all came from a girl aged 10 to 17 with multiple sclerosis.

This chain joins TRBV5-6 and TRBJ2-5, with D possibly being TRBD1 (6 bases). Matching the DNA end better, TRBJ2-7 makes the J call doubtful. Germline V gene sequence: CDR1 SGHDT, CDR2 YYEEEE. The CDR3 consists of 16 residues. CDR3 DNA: TGTGCCAGCAGCTTGGTGGGACACCTAGGCCCCTACGAGCAGTACTTC. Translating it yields CASSLVGHLGPYEQYF.

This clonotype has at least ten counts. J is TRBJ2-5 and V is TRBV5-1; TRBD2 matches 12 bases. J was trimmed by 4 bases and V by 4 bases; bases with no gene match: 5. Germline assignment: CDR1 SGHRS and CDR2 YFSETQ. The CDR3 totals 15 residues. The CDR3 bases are TGCGCCAGCAGCGAGGGACTAGCGGGCGGAGAGACCCAGTACTTC. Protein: CASSEGLAGGETQYF.

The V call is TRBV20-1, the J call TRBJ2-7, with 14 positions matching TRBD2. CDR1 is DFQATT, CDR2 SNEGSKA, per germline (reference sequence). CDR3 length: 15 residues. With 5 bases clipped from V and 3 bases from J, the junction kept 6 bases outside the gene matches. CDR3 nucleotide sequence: TGCAGTGCTCCGGGACTAGCGGGAGTGGGCTACGAGCAGTACTTC. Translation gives CSAPGLAGVGYEQYF.

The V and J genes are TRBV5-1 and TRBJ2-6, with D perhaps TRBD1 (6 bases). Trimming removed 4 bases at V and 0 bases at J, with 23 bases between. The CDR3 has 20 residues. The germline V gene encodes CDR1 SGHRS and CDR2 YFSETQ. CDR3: CASSRRSAGDPSSGANVLTF. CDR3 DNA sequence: TGCGCCAGCAGCCGCCGGAGCGCAGGGGACCCGTCCTCTGGGGCCAACGTCCTGACTTTC.

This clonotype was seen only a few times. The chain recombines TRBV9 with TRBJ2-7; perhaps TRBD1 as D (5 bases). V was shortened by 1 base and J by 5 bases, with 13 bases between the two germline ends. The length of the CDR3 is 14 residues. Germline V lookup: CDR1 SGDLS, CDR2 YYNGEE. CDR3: CASSVRWGHDEQYF. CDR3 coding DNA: TGTGCCAGCAGCGTAAGGTGGGGCCACGACGAGCAGTACTTC.

The CDR3 here is CASSSTQGLNYEQYF. CDR3 in DNA: TGTGCCAGCAGCTCGACGCAGGGGCTTAACTACGAGCAGTACTTC. The chain is built from TRBV7-9 and TRBJ2-7, with a tentative D call TRBD1 (6 bases). The germline V and J ends were trimmed by 4 bases and 3 bases, with 16 bases remaining between them. The CDR3 consists of 15 residues. Germline values: CDR1 SEHNR, CDR2 FQNEAQ (reference sequence).

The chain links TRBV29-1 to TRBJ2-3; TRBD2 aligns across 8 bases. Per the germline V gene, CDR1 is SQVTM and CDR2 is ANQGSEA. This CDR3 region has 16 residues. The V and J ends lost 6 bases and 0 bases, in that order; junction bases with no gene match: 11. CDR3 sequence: CSVPPGGAASTDTQYF. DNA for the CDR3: TGCAGCGTCCCTCCCGGGGGGGCCGCGAGCACAGATACGCAGTATTTT.

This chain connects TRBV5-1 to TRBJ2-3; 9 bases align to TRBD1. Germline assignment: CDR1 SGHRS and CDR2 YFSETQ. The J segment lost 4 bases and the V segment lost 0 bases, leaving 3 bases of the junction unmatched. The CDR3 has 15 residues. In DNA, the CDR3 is TGCGCCAGCAGCTTGGGGGACAGGGCGTCAGATACGCAGTATTTT. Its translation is CASSLGDRASDTQYF. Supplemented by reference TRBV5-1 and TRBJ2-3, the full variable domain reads KAGVTQTPRYLIKTRGQQVTLSCSPISGHRSVSWYQQTPGQGLQFLFEYFSETQRNKGNFPGRFSGRQFSNSRSEMNVSTLELGDSALYLCASSLGDRASDTQYFGPGTRLTVL.

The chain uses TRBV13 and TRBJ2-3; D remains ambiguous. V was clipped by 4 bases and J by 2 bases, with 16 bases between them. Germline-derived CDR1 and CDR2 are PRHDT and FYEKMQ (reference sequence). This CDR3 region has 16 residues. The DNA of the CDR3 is TGTGCCAGCAGCTCGCTCCGGGTTACCTCCACAGATACGCAGTATTTT. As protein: CASSSLRVTSTDTQYF.

CDR3 sequence: CASSIQTGGIEAFF. The CDR3 DNA follows: TGCGCCAGCAGCATCCAGACAGGTGGAATTGAAGCTTTCTTT. V gene TRBV5-1 combines with J gene TRBJ1-1, with D possibly being TRBD1 (6 bases). The V and J ends lost 4 bases and 7 bases respectively, with 17 bases between them. Germline V lookup: CDR1 SGHRS, CDR2 YFSETQ. This CDR3 comprises 14 residues.

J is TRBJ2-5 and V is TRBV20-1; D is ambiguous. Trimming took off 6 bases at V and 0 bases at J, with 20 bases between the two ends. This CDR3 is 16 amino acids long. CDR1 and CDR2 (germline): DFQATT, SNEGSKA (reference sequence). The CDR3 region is CSAKTLGPSYQETQYF. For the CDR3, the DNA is TGCAGTGCCAAAACCCTAGGGCCCTCGTACCAAGAGACCCAGTACTTC.

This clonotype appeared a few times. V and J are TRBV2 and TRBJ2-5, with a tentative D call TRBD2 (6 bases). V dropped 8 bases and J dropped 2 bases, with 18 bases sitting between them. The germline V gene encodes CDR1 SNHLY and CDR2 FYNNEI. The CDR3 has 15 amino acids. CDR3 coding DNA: TGTGCCAGCCAGGTGGAGGGCCTATTTCAAGAGACCCAGTACTTC. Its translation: CASQVEGLFQETQYF.

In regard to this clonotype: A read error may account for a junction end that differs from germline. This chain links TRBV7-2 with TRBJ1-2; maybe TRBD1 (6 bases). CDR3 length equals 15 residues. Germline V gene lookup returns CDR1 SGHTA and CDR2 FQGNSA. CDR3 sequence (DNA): TGTGCCAGCAGCTTTACCGGGACAACTAACGATGGCTACACCTTC. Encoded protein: CASSFTGTTNDGYTF.

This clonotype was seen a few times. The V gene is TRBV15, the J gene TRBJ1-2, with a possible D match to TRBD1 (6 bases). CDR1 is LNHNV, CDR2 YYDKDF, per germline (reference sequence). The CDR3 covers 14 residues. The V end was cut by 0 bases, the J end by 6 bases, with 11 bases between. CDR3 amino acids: CATSRDIRGDGYTF. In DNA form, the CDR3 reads TGTGCCACCAGCAGAGATATCAGGGGTGATGGCTACACCTTC.

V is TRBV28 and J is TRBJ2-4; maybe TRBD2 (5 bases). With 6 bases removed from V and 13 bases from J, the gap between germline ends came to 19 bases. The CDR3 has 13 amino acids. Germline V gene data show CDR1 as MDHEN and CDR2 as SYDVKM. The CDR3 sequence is CASSTGPLWEQYF. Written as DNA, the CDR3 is TGTGCCAGCAGCACCGGACCGCTTTGGGAGCAGTACTTC.

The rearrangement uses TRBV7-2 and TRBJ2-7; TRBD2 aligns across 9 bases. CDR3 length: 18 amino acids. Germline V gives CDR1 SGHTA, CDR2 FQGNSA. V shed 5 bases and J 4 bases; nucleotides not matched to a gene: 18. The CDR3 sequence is CASSPLKASGDSLYEQYF. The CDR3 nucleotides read TGTGCCAGCAGCCCTCTGAAGGCTAGCGGGGATTCCTTATACGAGCAGTACTTC.

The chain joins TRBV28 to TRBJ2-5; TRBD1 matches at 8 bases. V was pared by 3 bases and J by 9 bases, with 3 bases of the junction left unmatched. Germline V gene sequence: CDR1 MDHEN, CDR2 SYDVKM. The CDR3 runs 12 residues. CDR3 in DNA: TGTGCCAGCAGTTTTCCAGGGGGCCCCCAGTACTTC. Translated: CASSFPGGPQYF. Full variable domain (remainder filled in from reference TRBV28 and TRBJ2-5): DVKVTQSSRYLVKRTGEKVFLECVQDMDHENMFWYRQDPGLGLRLIYFSYDVKMKEKGDIPEGYSVSREKKERFSLILESASTNQTSMYLCASSFPGGPQYFGPGTRLLVL.